The next 30 T cell receptor beta chains were all read from a single sample in a study of identical twins (dated by TCRdb to 2016 to 2017). Libraries were made using 5' RACE. TCRdb names Illumina HiSeq 2000 as the instrument used. The public reads were run again by TCRdb, first through fastp at Q25 and then through MiXCR, and only productive beta chains were kept. Each CDR3 protein appears once, grouped with its most common genes and DNA. For this sample there are 1.5 million to 2 million distinct CDR3 sequences; about 32% appear just once. Of the sample, under 0.35% is held by the ten largest clones. Sequenced input: cord blood. All receptors come from a newborn girl in good health.

This clonotype was detected only a few times. The rearrangement joins TRBV4-2 to TRBJ2-3, with D tentatively TRBD2 (5 bases). CDR1 is LGHNA, CDR2 YNFKEQ, per germline. V shed 3 bases and J shed 0 bases, with 13 bases lying between them. The CDR3 is made up of 16 amino acids. The CDR3 DNA reads as TGTGCCAGCAGCCACCCCTACGGGGAGAGCACAGATACGCAGTATTTT. Residues: CASSHPYGESTDTQYF.

This clonotype was counted a few times. The chain recombines TRBV28 with TRBJ2-1; D unresolved. The germline gives CDR1 MDHEN, CDR2 SYDVKM. V lost 1 base and J 12 bases, leaving 7 bases between the germline ends. The CDR3 sequence is 11 residues long. In DNA form, the CDR3 reads TGTGCCAGCAGTTTATTAGCTTCGCAGTTCTTC. Translated, it gives CASSLLASQFF. The full variable domain, completed using reference TRBV28 and TRBJ2-1, is DVKVTQSSRYLVKRTGEKVFLECVQDMDHENMFWYRQDPGLGLRLIYFSYDVKMKEKGDIPEGYSVSREKKERFSLILESASTNQTSMYLCASSLLASQFFGPGTRLTVL.

This clonotype turned up a few times. This chain connects TRBV9 to TRBJ2-1, with 15 bases matching TRBD2. In germline, CDR1 is SGDLS, CDR2 YYNGEE. J lost 5 bases, V lost 4 bases, and 10 bases had no gene match. This CDR3 spans 18 amino acids. CDR3 region: CASSFRTSGGAGNNEQFF. DNA of the CDR3: TGTGCCAGCAGCTTCCGGACTAGCGGGGGGGCCGGGAACAATGAGCAGTTCTTC. The entire variable domain, with the rest obtained from reference TRBV9 and TRBJ2-1, is as follows: DSGVTQTPKHLITATGQRVTLRCSPRSGDLSVYWYQQSLDQGLQFLIQYYNGEERAKGNILERFSAQQFPDLHSELNLSSLELGDSALYFCASSFRTSGGAGNNEQFFGPGTRLTVL.

This clonotype was counted at least ten times. CDR3 bases: TGTGCCAGCAGCCAAGATACGGCCAGGACCCCGCCAGATACGCAGTATTTT. It yields the protein CASSQDTARTPPDTQYF. This sequence joins TRBV4-2 and TRBJ2-3; D remains unclear. Germline CDR1 and CDR2: LGHNA and YNFKEQ. The CDR3 has 17 residues. V was cut by 0 bases and J by 4 bases, with 17 bases left in between.

This clonotype was counted between two and nine times. J is TRBJ2-4 and V is TRBV21-1; the table calls TRBD2, which could not be checked here. TRBV21-1 is a known pseudogene. This CDR3 is 16 amino acids long. The CDR3 nucleotides read TGTGCCCGCAGCACGCAGGGACCTCTAGCCAAAAACATTCAGTACTTC. Amino acids: CARSTQGPLAKNIQYF.

This clonotype was seen more than once but under ten times. This chain links TRBV29-1 with TRBJ2-1; TRBD2 matches at 9 bases. Germline CDR1 SQVTM, CDR2 ANQGSEA. With V trimmed by 1 base and J by 8 bases, 9 bases remained unmatched. The CDR3 length is 15 residues. As DNA, the CDR3 is TGCAGCGTTGAAGCAGTGCGGGAGGGCCCTGATGAGCAGTTCTTC. This codes for CSVEAVREGPDEQFF.

The chain carries TRBV5-1 and TRBJ1-3; D not resolved. V was clipped by 0 bases and J by 0 bases, with 7 bases between them. Germline-derived CDR1 and CDR2 are SGHRS and YFSETQ. CDR3 length: 15 amino acids. The CDR3 region is CASSLDTTSGNTIYF. For the CDR3, the DNA is TGCGCCAGCAGCTTGGACACGACCTCTGGAAACACCATATATTTT.

The J gene is TRBJ2-3, the V gene TRBV18; D may correspond to TRBD1 or TRBD2 (5 bases each). CDR1 is KGHSH, CDR2 LQKENI, per germline. The ends were cut back, 1 base at V and 1 base at J, with 12 bases in the middle. The CDR3 is 16 residues long. The CDR3, as DNA: TGTGCCAGCTCACCACTCTTAGGGACCGGCACAGATACGCAGTATTTT. The encoded protein is CASSPLLGTGTDTQYF.

This clonotype was observed a handful of times. The gene calls are TRBV9 and TRBJ2-3; 10 bases agree with TRBD2. The CDR3 contains 16 residues. V lost 1 base, J lost 8 bases, and 10 bases stayed unmatched. Germline-derived CDR1 and CDR2 are SGDLS and YYNGEE. CDR3 protein: CASSVISGRGISTQYF. The DNA for the CDR3 is TGTGCCAGCAGCGTAATAAGCGGGAGGGGGATTAGTACGCAGTATTTT.

The chain employs TRBV3-1 and TRBJ2-5, with 11 bases fitting TRBD2. TRBJ2-7 matches the DNA end more closely, so the J call is doubtful. Looked up from germline, CDR1 is LGHDT and CDR2 is YNNKEL (reference sequence). This CDR3 has 17 amino acids. CDR3 coding DNA: TGTGCCAGCAGCCAAAAATTTCCGGGACTAGCGGCCTCCGAGCAGTACTTC. This codes for CASSQKFPGLAASEQYF.

This clonotype was seen a handful of times. This chain joins TRBV7-2 and TRBJ2-3; D remains unclear. Deletions cut 3 bases from V and 8 bases from J, with 15 bases between. This CDR3 contains 14 residues. Germline CDR1 reads SGHTA; CDR2 reads FQGNSA. In nucleotides, the CDR3 is TGTGCCAGCAGCTTCATTCCCCCGGAGCGTACGCAGTATTTT. It is translated as CASSFIPPERTQYF.

The V gene is TRBV2, the J gene TRBJ2-5, with 10 bases matching TRBD2. The J call could be wrong; TRBJ2-7 is a better fit for the DNA end. Germline V lookup: CDR1 SNHLY, CDR2 FYNNEI. The CDR3 contains 15 residues. The CDR3 loop is CASSVRLAGVYEQYF. The DNA for the CDR3 is TGTGCCAGCAGTGTTCGGCTAGCGGGAGTGTACGAGCAGTACTTC.

The CDR3 region has the DNA TGTGCCAGCAGTTTGGCGACAGCCGGATATGGCTACACCTTC. Its protein product is CASSLATAGYGYTF. The chain has TRBV27 and TRBJ1-2; D perhaps matches TRBD1 (5 bases). Trimming stripped 3 bases from V and 5 bases from J, with 13 bases between. The CDR3 totals 14 residues. From germline, CDR1 is MNHEY and CDR2 SMNVEV (reference sequence).

This clonotype appeared a few times. The chain combines TRBV7-2 with TRBJ1-1, with TRBD1 matching 9 bases. Germline V gene data show CDR1 as SGHTA and CDR2 as FQGNSA. The CDR3 totals 15 residues. The V and J ends lost 7 bases and 3 bases, in that order; junction bases with no gene match: 9. In nucleotides, the CDR3 is TGTGCCAGCACCCTTCTGGGACAGGGTTACACTGAAGCTTTCTTT. Translated, it gives CASTLLGQGYTEAFF.

Regarding this clonotype: A single base separates this from a much larger clone, so it may be a read error. The chain carries TRBV27 and TRBJ2-1; 8 bases agree with TRBD2. The CDR3 spans 16 residues. V lost 0 bases to trimming and J lost 10 bases; unmatched junction nucleotides: 11. CDR1 is MNHEY, CDR2 SMNVEV, per germline (reference sequence). This CDR3 reads CASSLSPGLGDYEQFF. The CDR3 coding sequence is TGTGCCAGCAGTTTATCCCCGGGACTAGGGGACTACGAGCAGTTCTTC.

This clonotype appeared a few times. The V and J genes are TRBV5-5 and TRBJ2-2; no clear D gene. V was pared by 0 bases and J by 2 bases, with 8 bases between. Germline loops: CDR1 SGHKS, CDR2 YYEKEE (reference sequence). The CDR3 length is 15 residues. The CDR3 is CASSLDPGNTGELFF. The DNA of the CDR3 is TGTGCCAGCAGCTTGGATCCAGGCAACACCGGGGAGCTGTTTTTT. Variable domain in full (rest from reference TRBV5-5 and TRBJ2-2): DAGVTQSPTHLIKTRGQQVTLRCSPISGHKSVSWYQQVLGQGPQFIFQYYEKEERGRGNFPDRFSARQFPNYSSELNVNALLLGDSALYLCASSLDPGNTGELFFGEGSRLTVL.

This clonotype was seen more than once but under ten times. This chain uses TRBV28 with TRBJ1-5; D not resolved. CDR1 is MDHEN, CDR2 SYDVKM, per germline. With 1 base removed from V and 6 bases from J, the gap between germline ends came to 16 bases. CDR3 size: 16 residues. CDR3 sequence: CASSLLAAVRGQPQHF. DNA of the CDR3: TGTGCCAGCAGTTTATTAGCGGCAGTACGCGGTCAGCCCCAGCATTTT.

This sequence joins TRBV27 and TRBJ2-7; TRBD2 matches at 12 bases. The end of the DNA is better explained by TRBJ2-5, so the J call may be wrong. Per germline, CDR1 MNHEY and CDR2 SMNVEV (reference sequence). The CDR3 is made up of 16 amino acids. The CDR3 bases are TGTGCCAGCAGTTTATCGCTAGCGGGAGGGCCTCCGACCCAGTACTTC. Protein: CASSLSLAGGPPTQYF.

This clonotype was recorded a few times. This chain links TRBV10-3 with TRBJ2-5; 7 nucleotides agree with TRBD1. Losses at the gene ends were 6 bases for V and 5 bases for J; bases not matched to a gene: 6. Germline values: CDR1 ENHRY, CDR2 SYGVKD. The CDR3 is 13 amino acids. The CDR3 loop is CAISRQGAETQYF. CDR3 nucleotide sequence: TGTGCCATCAGCCGACAGGGAGCGGAGACCCAGTACTTC.

This sequence joins TRBV14 and TRBJ2-3; either TRBD1 or TRBD2 may supply D (6 bases each). Germline CDR1 reads SGHDN; CDR2 reads FVKESK. There are 15 residues in the CDR3. V dropped 3 bases and J dropped 6 bases, with 16 bases sitting between them. DNA for the CDR3: TGTGCCAGCAGCCACCGGGACTTTCAGGGGGATACGCAGTATTTT. Residues: CASSHRDFQGDTQYF.

J is TRBJ2-4 and V is TRBV29-1; D unresolved. This CDR3 is built from 10 residues. Deletions cut 8 bases from V and 3 bases from J, with 5 bases between. Germline values: CDR1 SQVTM, CDR2 ANQGSEA. Here the CDR3 reads CSHYKNIQYF. The CDR3 region has the DNA TGCAGCCACTACAAAAACATTCAGTACTTC.

The chain recombines TRBV20-1 with TRBJ1-4; D uncertain. The CDR3 totals 13 residues. Germline CDR1 DFQATT, CDR2 SNEGSKA (reference sequence). V dropped 3 bases and J dropped 4 bases, with 9 bases sitting between them. CDR3: CSASMIFNEKLFF. The CDR3 nucleotides are TGCAGTGCTAGTATGATCTTTAATGAAAAACTGTTTTTT.

The rearrangement joins TRBV3-1 to TRBJ1-2; tentatively, D is TRBD1 (6 bases). Trimming left V 2 bases short and J 10 bases short, with 14 bases between. CDR1 and CDR2 (germline): LGHDT, YNNKEL (reference sequence). This CDR3 spans 13 amino acids. The CDR3 DNA is TGTGCCAGCAGCCAAACAGGGAGTCATCCCTACACCTTC. This encodes CASSQTGSHPYTF.

V is TRBV20-1 and J is TRBJ2-1, with TRBD1 identical over 10 bases. The J call may be wrong; the DNA end is better matched by TRBJ2-7. Germline values: CDR1 DFQATT, CDR2 SNEGSKA (reference sequence). The CDR3 sequence is 14 residues long. CDR3 coding DNA: TGCAGTGCTTTGACAGGGGGCCCCTACAATGAGCAGTACTTC. Its protein is CSALTGGPYNEQYF.

This clonotype was detected only a few times. At one end the junction does not follow the germline gene, possibly because of a read error. The chain combines TRBV20-1 with TRBJ2-3; tentative D call: TRBD1 (5 bases). Germline values: CDR1 DFQATT, CDR2 SNEGSKA (reference sequence). This CDR3 spans 11 amino acids. This CDR3 is CAPKNRDTQYF. CDR3 DNA: TGTGCACCAAAAAACAGGGATACGCAGTATTTT.

This clonotype was detected a few times. The chain combines TRBV5-6 with TRBJ1-2; perhaps TRBD1 as D (5 bases). V lost 6 bases, J lost 4 bases, and 16 bases lay in between. This CDR3 region has 14 residues. Germline V lookup: CDR1 SGHDT, CDR2 YYEEEE. The CDR3 DNA sequence: TGTGCCAGCATCGTGGGGGGTGGGCTCTATGGCTACACCTTC. Amino acid sequence: CASIVGGGLYGYTF.

V usage is TRBV20-1 and J usage is TRBJ1-1, with a possible D match to TRBD1 (6 bases). Trimming removed 5 bases from V and 1 base from J, with 17 bases in between. The CDR3 runs 15 residues. Germline CDR1 DFQATT, CDR2 SNEGSKA (reference sequence). CDR3 coding DNA: TGCAGTGCTGTAAGCCCAGGGGAGGGGAACACTGAAGCTTTCTTT. Encoded protein: CSAVSPGEGNTEAFF.

The chain is built from TRBV25-1 and TRBJ2-7; perhaps TRBD1 as D (6 bases). The CDR3 has 13 amino acids. V dropped 4 bases and J dropped 5 bases, with 12 bases sitting between them. Germline V gene lookup returns CDR1 MGHDK and CDR2 SYGVNS. The chain's CDR3 is CASSVGTPHEQYF. DNA for the CDR3: TGTGCCAGCAGTGTGGGGACACCCCACGAGCAGTACTTC.

This clonotype was detected ten times or more. The chain is built from TRBV6-5 and TRBJ1-2, with 8 positions matching TRBD1. The CDR3 consists of 13 residues. The germline CDR1 and CDR2 sequences are MNHEY and SVGAGI. After removal of 6 bases from V and 4 bases from J, the junction contained 4 bases not matched to a gene. CDR3 bases: TGTGCCAGCAGACAGACAGGGGCCTATGGCTACACCTTC. Translation: CASRQTGAYGYTF.

This clonotype occurred many times. This chain joins TRBV29-1 and TRBJ2-7; no reliable D call. Trimming left V 2 bases short and J 3 bases short, with 5 bases between. Germline V gives CDR1 SQVTM, CDR2 ANQGSEA. The CDR3 is 11 residues long. The CDR3 bases are TGCAGCGTTGAACTCCTCTACGAGCAGTACTTC. Its translation is CSVELLYEQYF.